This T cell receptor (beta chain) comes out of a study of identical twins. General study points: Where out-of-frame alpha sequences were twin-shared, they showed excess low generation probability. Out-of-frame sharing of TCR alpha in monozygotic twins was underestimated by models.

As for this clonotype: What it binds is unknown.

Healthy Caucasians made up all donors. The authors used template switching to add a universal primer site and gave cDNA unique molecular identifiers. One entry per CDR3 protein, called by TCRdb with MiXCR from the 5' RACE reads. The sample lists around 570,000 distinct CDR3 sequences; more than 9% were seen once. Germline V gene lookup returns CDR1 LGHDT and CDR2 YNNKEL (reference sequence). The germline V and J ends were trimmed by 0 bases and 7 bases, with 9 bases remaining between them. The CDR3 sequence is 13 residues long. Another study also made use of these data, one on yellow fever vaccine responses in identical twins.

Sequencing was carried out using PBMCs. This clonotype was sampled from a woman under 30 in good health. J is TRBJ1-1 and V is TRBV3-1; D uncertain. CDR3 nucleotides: TGTGCCAGCAGCCAAGATACATACGGTGAAGCTTTCTTT. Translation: CASSQDTYGEAFF.